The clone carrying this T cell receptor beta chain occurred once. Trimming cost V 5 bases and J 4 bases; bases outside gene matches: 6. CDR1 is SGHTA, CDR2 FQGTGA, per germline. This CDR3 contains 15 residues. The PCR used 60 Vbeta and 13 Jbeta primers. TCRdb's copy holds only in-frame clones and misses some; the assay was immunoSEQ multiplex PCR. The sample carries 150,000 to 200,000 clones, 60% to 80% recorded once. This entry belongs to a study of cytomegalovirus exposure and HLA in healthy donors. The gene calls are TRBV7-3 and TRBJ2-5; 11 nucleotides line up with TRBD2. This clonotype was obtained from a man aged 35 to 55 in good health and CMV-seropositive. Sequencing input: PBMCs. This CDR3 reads CASSSTSGRRETQYF. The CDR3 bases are TGTGCCAGCAGCAGTACTAGCGGGAGAAGAGAGACCCAGTACTTC.